This TCR beta chain was captured by sequencing in a study of T cell responses to AZD1222 COVID-19 vaccine. Study findings and constraints: Repertoire samples came only from after the peak T cell response. The donor group comprised mostly white British people and more females; the analysis possibly underestimated clonal diversity. Unmutated regions of variants are reportedly targeted by nearly half of spike-specific TCRs. Breadth and depth of Spike-specific TCRs rose after two AZD1222 doses.

On this clone itself: The target antigen is unknown.

The repertoire was sequenced with immunoSEQ multiplex PCR; TCRdb's copy has only in-frame clones and lacks some. The sample gives about 60,000 clones, around 90% of which show up once; about 5.7% is in the top ten. After removal of 1 base from V and 0 bases from J, the junction contained 5 bases not matched to a gene. CDR1 SGHAT and CDR2 FQNNGV come from the germline V gene. CDR3 length: 16 residues. J is TRBJ1-1 and V is TRBV11-2; 7 nucleotides match TRBD1. The starting material was peripheral blood, obtained 28 days after the second dose of the MenACWY control vaccine. The sequence came from an adult who received the MenACWY meningococcal vaccine as a control. The CDR3 coding sequence is TGTGCCAGCAGCTTAGTCTGGCAGGGGGTGAACACTGAAGCTTTCTTT. Residues: CASSLVWQGVNTEAFF.